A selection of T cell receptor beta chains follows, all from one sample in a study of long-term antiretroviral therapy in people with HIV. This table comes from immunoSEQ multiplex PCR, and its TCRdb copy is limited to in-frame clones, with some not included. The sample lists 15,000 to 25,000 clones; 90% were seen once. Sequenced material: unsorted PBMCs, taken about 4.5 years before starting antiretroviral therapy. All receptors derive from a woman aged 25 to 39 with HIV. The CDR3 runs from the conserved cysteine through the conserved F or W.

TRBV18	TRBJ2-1	CASSPGGQARNEQFF
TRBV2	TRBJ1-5	CASNLRFIIQGRDQPQHF
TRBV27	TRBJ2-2	CASTRGLGTGELFF
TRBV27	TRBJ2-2	CASSLFGQGGGELFF
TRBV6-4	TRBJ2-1	CASSDQGGPGNEQFF
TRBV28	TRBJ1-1	CASSPYERVEAFF
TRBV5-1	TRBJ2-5	CASSLVLAQETQYF
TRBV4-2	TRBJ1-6	CASSTARDSLNSPLHF
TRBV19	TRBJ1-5	CASSNGQGRWDQPQHF
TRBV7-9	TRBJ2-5	CASSLLRETQYF
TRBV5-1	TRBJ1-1	CASSLEGGQNTEAFF
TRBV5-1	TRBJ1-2	CASSLSPAGIIGYTF
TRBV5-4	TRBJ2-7	CASSVSGGHSYEQYF
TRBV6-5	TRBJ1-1	CASRLQGMATEAFF
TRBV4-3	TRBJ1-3	CASSQAPGSGNTIYF